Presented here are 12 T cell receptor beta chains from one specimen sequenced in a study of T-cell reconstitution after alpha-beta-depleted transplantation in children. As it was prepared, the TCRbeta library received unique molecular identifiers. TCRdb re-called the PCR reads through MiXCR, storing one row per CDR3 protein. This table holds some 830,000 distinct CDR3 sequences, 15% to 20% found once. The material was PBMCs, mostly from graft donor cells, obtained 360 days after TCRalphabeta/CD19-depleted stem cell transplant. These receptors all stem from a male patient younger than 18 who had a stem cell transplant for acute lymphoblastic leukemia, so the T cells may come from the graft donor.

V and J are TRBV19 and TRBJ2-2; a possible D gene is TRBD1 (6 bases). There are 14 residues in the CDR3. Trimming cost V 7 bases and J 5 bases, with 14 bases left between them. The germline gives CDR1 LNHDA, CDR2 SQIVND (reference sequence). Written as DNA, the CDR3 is TGTGCCAGTAAAAGGACAGTATATACCGGGGAGCTGTTTTTT. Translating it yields CASKRTVYTGELFF.

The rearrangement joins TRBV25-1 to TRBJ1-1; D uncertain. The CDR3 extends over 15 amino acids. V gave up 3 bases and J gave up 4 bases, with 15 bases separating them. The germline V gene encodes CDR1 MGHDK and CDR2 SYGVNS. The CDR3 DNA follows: TGTGCCAGCAGTGATGAAGGCGGCAGTAGCACTGAAGCTTTCTTT. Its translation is CASSDEGGSSTEAFF.

The CDR3 coding sequence is TGTGCCAGCAGTGGGGACAGGGGCTACAATGAGCAGTTCTTC. It encodes CASSGDRGYNEQFF. The gene calls are TRBV6-1 and TRBJ2-1; 10 bases map to TRBD1. This CDR3 spans 14 amino acids. Trimming removed 4 bases from V and 3 bases from J; junction bases left unmatched: 0. Germline V gene lookup returns CDR1 MNHNS and CDR2 SASEGT.

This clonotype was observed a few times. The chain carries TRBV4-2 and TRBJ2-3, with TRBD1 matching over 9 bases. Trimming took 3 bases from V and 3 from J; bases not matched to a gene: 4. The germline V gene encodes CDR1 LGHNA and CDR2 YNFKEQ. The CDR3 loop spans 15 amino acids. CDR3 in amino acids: CASSHRQGDTDTQYF. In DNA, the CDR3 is TGTGCCAGCAGCCACAGACAGGGGGATACAGATACGCAGTATTTT.

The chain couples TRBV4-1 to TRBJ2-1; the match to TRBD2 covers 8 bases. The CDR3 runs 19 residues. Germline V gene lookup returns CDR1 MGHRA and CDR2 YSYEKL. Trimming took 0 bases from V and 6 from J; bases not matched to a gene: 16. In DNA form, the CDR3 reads TGCGCCAGCAGCCAAGATATAGGGCCACTGGTAGCGGGAAGCAATGAGCAGTTCTTC. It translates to CASSQDIGPLVAGSNEQFF.

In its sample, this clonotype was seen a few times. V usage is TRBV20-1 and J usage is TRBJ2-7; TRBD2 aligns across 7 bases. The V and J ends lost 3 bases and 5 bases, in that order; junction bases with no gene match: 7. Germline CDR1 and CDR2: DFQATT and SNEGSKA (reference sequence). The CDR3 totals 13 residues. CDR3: CSASGRRGHEQYF. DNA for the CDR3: TGCAGTGCTAGCGGGAGGCGCGGTCACGAGCAGTACTTC.

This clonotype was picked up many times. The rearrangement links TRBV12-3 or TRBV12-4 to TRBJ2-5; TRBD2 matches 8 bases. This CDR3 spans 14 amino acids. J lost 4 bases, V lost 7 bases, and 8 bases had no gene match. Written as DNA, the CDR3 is TGTGCCAGCACTCGAGCGGGAGCGGCAGAGACCCAGTACTTC. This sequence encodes CASTRAGAAETQYF.

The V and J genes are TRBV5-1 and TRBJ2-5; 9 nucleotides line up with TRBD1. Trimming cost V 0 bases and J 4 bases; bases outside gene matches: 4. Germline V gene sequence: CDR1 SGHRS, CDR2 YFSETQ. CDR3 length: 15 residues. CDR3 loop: CASSLDGTGRETQYF. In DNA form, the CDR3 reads TGCGCCAGCAGCTTGGATGGGACAGGGCGAGAGACCCAGTACTTC.

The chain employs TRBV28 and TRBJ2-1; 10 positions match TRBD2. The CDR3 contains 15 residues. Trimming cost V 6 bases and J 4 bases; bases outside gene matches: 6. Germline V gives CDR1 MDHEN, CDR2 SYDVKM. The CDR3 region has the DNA TGTGCCAGCAGGCCTAGCGGGAGAGGTTACAATGAGCAGTTCTTC. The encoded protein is CASRPSGRGYNEQFF.

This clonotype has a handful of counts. In nucleotides, the CDR3 is TGCGCCAGCAGCCCGGGACAGGGCAATTACAATGAGCAGTTCTTC. The encoded protein is CASSPGQGNYNEQFF. The chain is built from TRBV5-1 and TRBJ2-1; 9 positions match TRBD1. The junction had 6 bases not matched to a gene; V was cut back by 4 bases and J by 4 bases. The V gene's germline CDR1 is SGHRS and CDR2 YFSETQ. The CDR3 sequence is 15 residues long. The full variable domain, rest sourced from reference TRBV5-1 and TRBJ2-1, is KAGVTQTPRYLIKTRGQQVTLSCSPISGHRSVSWYQQTPGQGLQFLFEYFSETQRNKGNFPGRFSGRQFSNSRSEMNVSTLELGDSALYLCASSPGQGNYNEQFFGPGTRLTVL.

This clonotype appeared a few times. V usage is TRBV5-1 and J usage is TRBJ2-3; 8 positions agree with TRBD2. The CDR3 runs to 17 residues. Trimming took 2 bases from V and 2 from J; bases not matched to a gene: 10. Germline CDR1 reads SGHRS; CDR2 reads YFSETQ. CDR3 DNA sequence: TGCGCCAGCAGCTTCCCAACCGGGACTAGGTTCACAGATACGCAGTATTTT. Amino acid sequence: CASSFPTGTRFTDTQYF.

The DNA of the CDR3 is TGTGCCAGCAGTTACTCTCATTGGCGGGGCACAGATACGCAGTATTTT. Translating gives CASSYSHWRGTDTQYF. The V call is TRBV6-2 or TRBV6-3, the J call TRBJ2-3; D possibly corresponds to TRBD2 (5 bases). CDR1 MNHEY and CDR2 SVGEGT come from the germline V gene. The CDR3 loop spans 16 amino acids. The V and J ends lost 0 bases and 1 base respectively, with 11 bases between them.